This T cell receptor beta chain came from a study of blood T cell repertoires in COVID-19. The wider study: Sites across the United States, Italy and Spain contributed samples from acute and convalescent COVID-19.

Authors' analysis steps: Nucleated cell number was recorded as an estimate derived from reference gene primer amplification. TCRdb's table, derived via immunoSEQ multiplex PCR, lists solely in-frame clones and lacks some. The V and J calls and clone size were taken over from that table, and D and trimming were inferred from the DNA. This table holds 35,000 to 50,000 clones, roughly nine tenths found once. Trimming left V 6 bases short and J 1 base short, with 13 bases between. Germline values: CDR1 LNHDA, CDR2 SQIVND (reference sequence). The CDR3 covers 14 residues. Sequencing used peripheral blood. This chain joins TRBV19 and TRBJ2-7; D is unclear. The clonotype was recovered from a man between 65 and 85 years old with active COVID-19. For the CDR3, the DNA is TGTGCCAGTAGGCCTAAAACAGAGTCCTACGAGCAGTACTTC. Translation: CASRPKTESYEQYF.